Listed here are 18 T cell receptor beta chains from one sample, sequenced in a study of T cell changes during pregnancy in multiple sclerosis (dated by TCRdb to 2018 to 2020). Receptor amplification or capture employed the immunoSEQ multiplex PCR assay. The source is immuneACCESS, and TCRdb retained only in-frame sequences with V and J called. Part of the clones is not carried over; for the studies checked, unresolved V genes explain less than half of this, and the remainder is unexplained. The sample table contains about 73,000 clones; only one count was recorded for almost 95% of them. The top ten clonotypes cover 2.8% of the sample. The sequencing here drew on peripheral blood, taken in the third trimester of pregnancy. Receptor source: a female donor in good health, enrolled as a control in a pregnancy study.

In DNA, the CDR3 is TGTGCCAGCAGCCCAGGGACAGGGGGCTCGCGGGAGACCCAGTACTTC. It specifies CASSPGTGGSRETQYF. The gene calls are TRBV11-2 and TRBJ2-5; 12 bases map to TRBD1. Trimming removed 5 bases from V and 5 bases from J; junction bases left unmatched: 9. The CDR3 loop spans 16 amino acids. Looked up from germline, CDR1 is SGHAT and CDR2 is FQNNGV.

The CDR3 loop reads CASTEGLWSAFF. The CDR3 coding sequence is TGTGCCAGCACCGAGGGCCTATGGTCGGCTTTCTTT. This chain links TRBV6-1 with TRBJ1-1, with D hard to call. Germline V CDR1 and CDR2: MNHNS, SASEGT. The CDR3 totals 12 residues. Between the trimmed V and J ends, which lost 7 bases and 11 bases, there was a span of 17 bases.

The J gene is TRBJ1-1, the V gene TRBV28; D is unresolved. The CDR3 spans 11 residues. V lost 5 bases to trimming and J lost 2 bases, with 3 bases between them. Germline CDR1 and CDR2: MDHEN and SYDVKM. CDR3 loop: CASSPNTEAFF. CDR3 bases: TGTGCCAGCAGTCCAAACACTGAAGCTTTCTTT.

This rearrangement joins TRBV23-1 to TRBJ2-7, with 10 bases aligning to TRBD2. TRBV23-1 is flagged as an ORF with uncertain function. The CDR3 runs to 20 residues. V was pared by 4 bases and J by 4 bases, with 22 bases of the junction left unmatched. The CDR3: CASSLTSRGTSVMGTYEQYF. CDR3 sequence (DNA): TGCGCCAGCAGTCTTACCTCTCGGGGGACTAGCGTGATGGGAACTTACGAGCAGTACTTC.

The rearrangement links TRBV28 to TRBJ1-3; unclear D gene. The germline V and J ends were trimmed by 4 bases and 0 bases, with 13 bases remaining between them. Germline V lookup: CDR1 MDHEN, CDR2 SYDVKM. The CDR3 is made up of 16 amino acids. The CDR3 sequence: CASSSFLVYSGNTIYF. DNA of the CDR3: TGTGCCAGCAGTTCCTTTCTAGTCTACTCTGGAAACACCATATATTTT.

The V call is TRBV7-8, the J call TRBJ2-2; D possibly corresponds to TRBD2 (6 bases). The V gene's germline CDR1 is SGHVS and CDR2 FQNEAQ. The V gene lost 2 bases and the J gene lost 4 bases, with 17 bases spanning the gap. The length of the CDR3 is 17 residues. CDR3 DNA sequence: TGTGCCAGCAGCTTAAGTAGGGGCGGGACTCCCACCGGGGAGCTGTTTTTT. The encoded protein is CASSLSRGGTPTGELFF.

The chain employs TRBV6-5 and TRBJ1-6; 7 nucleotides agree with TRBD1. Germline values: CDR1 MNHEY, CDR2 SVGAGI. This CDR3 spans 12 amino acids. V lost 6 bases to trimming and J lost 9 bases; unmatched junction nucleotides: 2. CDR3 coding DNA: TGTGCCAGCAGGACAGGGCGTTCACCCCTCCACTTT. Its protein is CASRTGRSPLHF.

The genes are TRBV5-4 and TRBJ1-6; 7 positions match TRBD1. The CDR3 totals 13 residues. CDR1 and CDR2 from the germline V gene are SGHNT and YYREEE (reference sequence). Trimming at V came to 4 bases and at J to 14 bases, leaving 9 bases not matched to a gene. The CDR3 DNA is TGTGCCAGCAGCATAGAGGACAGGACGGCCCTCCACTTT. Translating gives CASSIEDRTALHF.

The J gene is TRBJ1-5, the V gene TRBV10-3; D is ambiguous. The germline gives CDR1 ENHRY, CDR2 SYGVKD. Trimming stripped 0 bases from V and 7 bases from J, with 13 bases between. CDR3 length: 15 amino acids. DNA of the CDR3: TGTGCCATCAGTGAGTCGGAAGGGAGCGGACAGCCCCAGCATTTT. Translation gives CAISESEGSGQPQHF.

The chain joins TRBV5-4 to TRBJ2-7; TRBD1 matches at 10 bases. The CDR3 is 17 amino acids. Losses at the gene ends were 5 bases for V and 4 bases for J; bases not matched to a gene: 15. Germline CDR1 reads SGHNT; CDR2 reads YYREEE (reference sequence). The CDR3 DNA sequence: TGTGCCAGCAGTCCGACAGGGGGCGCAAGGCTTATATACGAGCAGTACTTC. Translated, it gives CASSPTGGARLIYEQYF.

The genes are TRBV28 and TRBJ2-7; 13 bases are a match to TRBD2. CDR1 is MDHEN, CDR2 SYDVKM, per germline. The CDR3 spans 15 residues. The J segment lost 3 bases and the V segment lost 5 bases, leaving 4 bases of the junction unmatched. The chain's CDR3 is CASSQGLAGVYEQYF. The CDR3 bases are TGTGCCAGCAGTCAAGGACTAGCGGGAGTCTACGAGCAGTACTTC.

V gene TRBV5-1 combines with J gene TRBJ2-7; 9 bases align to TRBD1. This CDR3 spans 18 amino acids. Germline trimming cut 4 bases from V and 0 bases from J; bases unmatched to any gene: 14. Germline assignment: CDR1 SGHRS and CDR2 YFSETQ. As DNA, the CDR3 is TGCGCCAGCAGCCCCACGACAGGGGGGCCTACAGCCTCCTACGAGCAGTACTTC. It is translated as CASSPTTGGPTASYEQYF.

This clone appeared once. The chain is built from TRBV4-3 and TRBJ2-1, with a weak D call TRBD2 (5 bases). V shed 0 bases and J shed 7 bases, with 13 bases lying between them. Germline V gene sequence: CDR1 LGHNA, CDR2 YSLEER. The CDR3 covers 15 residues. The DNA for the CDR3 is TGCGCCAGCAGCCAAGATACCCCCCCGGGGAATGAGCAGTTCTTC. Its translation: CASSQDTPPGNEQFF.

The V call is TRBV7-9, the J call TRBJ2-7, with D tentatively TRBD2 (7 bases). The CDR3 length is 15 residues. Per the germline V gene, CDR1 is SEHNR and CDR2 is FQNEAQ (reference sequence). Between the trimmed V and J ends, which lost 2 bases and 3 bases, there was a span of 14 bases. This CDR3 reads CASSLNGGPLYEQYF. CDR3 bases: TGTGCCAGCAGCTTAAACGGGGGGCCGCTCTACGAGCAGTACTTC.

This chain uses TRBV5-6 with TRBJ2-3, with 13 bases lining up with TRBD2. The CDR3 is 17 amino acids. The V gene end was trimmed by 7 bases and the J gene end by 2 bases; junction bases not matched to a gene: 10. Per germline, CDR1 SGHDT and CDR2 YYEEEE. CDR3 sequence (DNA): TGTGCCAGCTTGGGTTGGGGACTAGCGGGGACCACAGATACGCAGTATTTT. Protein product: CASLGWGLAGTTDTQYF.

V gene TRBV6-5 combines with J gene TRBJ1-2; 7 bases match TRBD1. CDR1 is MNHEY, CDR2 SVGAGI, per germline. The CDR3 runs 14 residues. The trim removed 5 bases at V and 8 bases at J, leaving 11 bases unmatched. The CDR3: CASSATQGFGGYTF. The CDR3 coding sequence is TGTGCCAGCAGTGCTACACAGGGGTTTGGGGGCTACACCTTC.

The V call is TRBV19, the J call TRBJ1-6, with D possibly being TRBD1 (6 bases). Trimming removed 10 bases at V and 7 bases at J, with 17 bases between. In germline, CDR1 is LNHDA, CDR2 SQIVND (reference sequence). CDR3 length: 14 amino acids. The CDR3 nucleotides are TGTGCCACGGGCCGGGGGGCTCTCAATTCACCCCTCCACTTT. Its protein product is CATGRGALNSPLHF.

J is TRBJ2-5 and V is TRBV5-4; weak D call: TRBD1 (6 bases). V was clipped by 4 bases and J by 2 bases, with 15 bases between them. The CDR3 is 15 residues long. Per germline, CDR1 SGHNT and CDR2 YYREEE (reference sequence). The CDR3 protein is CASSPGVSEQETQYF. In nucleotides, the CDR3 is TGTGCCAGCAGCCCAGGGGTTTCGGAACAAGAGACCCAGTACTTC.